The 15 T cell receptor beta chains reported below all come from one sample, sequenced in a study of blood T cells in healthy people across ages. A second PCR, run for about 7 to 11 cycles, used a sample-barcoded 5' primer plus a J-beta primer mix. A single record per CDR3 protein comes from TCRdb applying MiXCR to the 5' RACE reads. The sample includes 1,800,000 or so distinct CDR3 sequences, approximately 39% of them seen just once. The sequenced sample consisted of blood. The receptors shown here come from a human donor in good health.

The chain couples TRBV6-5 to TRBJ2-7; D possibly corresponds to TRBD1 (6 bases). Trimming cost V 5 bases and J 0 bases, with 8 bases left between them. The CDR3 extends over 13 amino acids. Per the germline V gene, CDR1 is MNHEY and CDR2 is SVGAGI. CDR3 in DNA: TGTGCCAGCAGTCGACAGGCCTCCTACGAGCAGTACTTC. Amino acids: CASSRQASYEQYF.

The chain is built from TRBV5-1 and TRBJ2-6; maybe TRBD2 (5 bases). Per germline, CDR1 SGHRS and CDR2 YFSETQ. Trimming pared 5 bases from V and 2 bases from J, leaving 11 bases between. The CDR3 sequence is 15 residues long. The CDR3 DNA reads as TGCGCCAGCAGTCCTGACGGGGCTGGGGCCAACGTCCTGACTTTC. Its protein product is CASSPDGAGANVLTF.

Remarks on this clonotype: The junction differs from germline at one of its ends, possibly a read error. The genes are TRBV2 and TRBJ2-3; perhaps TRBD2 as D (5 bases). CDR1 is SNHLY and CDR2 is FYNNEI in the germline V gene. This CDR3 is 17 amino acids long. The CDR3: CVSSEGIDAASTDTQYF. The DNA for the CDR3 is TGTGTCAGCAGTGAGGGTATCGACGCCGCTAGCACAGATACGCAGTATTTT.

There are a few counts of this clonotype. The chain has TRBV5-1 and TRBJ2-3, with 14 bases aligning to TRBD2. CDR1 and CDR2 from the germline V gene are SGHRS and YFSETQ. The J segment lost 1 base and the V segment lost 1 base, leaving 11 bases of the junction unmatched. CDR3 length equals 20 residues. Here the CDR3 DNA reads TGCGCCAGCAGCTTGAGGAGACTAGCGGGGGGGCCCTTGGGCACAGATACGCAGTATTTT. Translating gives CASSLRRLAGGPLGTDTQYF.

The J gene is TRBJ2-7, the V gene TRBV20-1, with D maybe TRBD1 (5 bases). The CDR3 spans 14 residues. Trimming left V 2 bases short and J 0 bases short, with 11 bases between. The germline V gene has CDR1 DFQATT and CDR2 SNEGSKA (reference sequence). The CDR3, as DNA: TGCAGTGCTAGAAGGCCAGGGATCTCCTACGAGCAGTACTTC. Translation: CSARRPGISYEQYF.

This chain links TRBV10-3 with TRBJ2-7; 12 bases are a match to TRBD1. Germline CDR1 reads ENHRY; CDR2 reads SYGVKD. The CDR3 contains 15 residues. J lost 6 bases, V lost 6 bases, and 9 bases had no gene match. The CDR3 spells CAIRLGQGATFEQYF. CDR3 DNA: TGTGCCATCAGACTGGGACAGGGGGCGACTTTCGAGCAGTACTTC.

This clonotype was observed a single time. The CDR3 DNA reads as TGTGCCTGGAGAGCAGGTGGGGCGGGCGGCTACACCTTC. Translating it yields CAWRAGGAGGYTF. The chain employs TRBV30 and TRBJ1-2, with D tentatively TRBD1 (5 bases). Germline V gene sequence: CDR1 GTSNPN, CDR2 SVGIG (reference sequence). This CDR3 region has 13 residues. V lost 3 bases and J 8 bases, leaving 16 bases between the germline ends.

The rearrangement links TRBV20-1 to TRBJ1-1; D not resolved. CDR1 is DFQATT, CDR2 SNEGSKA, per germline (reference sequence). Trimming took 1 base from V and 8 from J, leaving 14 bases between them. This CDR3 comprises 13 residues. The CDR3 is CSARVVATDEAFF. The CDR3 DNA follows: TGCAGTGCTAGAGTCGTAGCCACCGACGAAGCTTTCTTT.

The chain joins TRBV10-3 to TRBJ1-1; perhaps TRBD1 as D (5 bases). The V and J ends lost 0 bases and 0 bases respectively, with 11 bases between them. The CDR3 runs to 16 residues. Germline assignment: CDR1 ENHRY and CDR2 SYGVKD. DNA of the CDR3: TGTGCCATCAGTGAGTCGACGGGGGACTTGAACACTGAAGCTTTCTTT. Encoded protein: CAISESTGDLNTEAFF.

In the case of this clonotype: The junction departs from the called germline gene at one end, perhaps through a read error. The chain joins TRBV15 to TRBJ2-1; D is uncertain. The CDR3 has 15 amino acids. Germline loops: CDR1 LNHNV, CDR2 YYDKDF (reference sequence). As DNA, the CDR3 is TGTGCCACCAGCAGAGATCTCGGCTCCTTCAATGAGCAGTTCTTC. It translates to CATSRDLGSFNEQFF.

This clonotype was detected many times. The chain links TRBV4-2 to TRBJ2-7, with 13 positions matching TRBD2. The CDR3 contains 15 residues. The germline CDR1 and CDR2 sequences are LGHNA and YNFKEQ. V shed 4 bases, J shed 2 bases, and the junction held 2 bases outside the gene matches. This CDR3 reads CASSLGTSGAYEQYF. The CDR3 DNA follows: TGTGCCAGCAGCCTTGGGACTAGCGGGGCCTACGAGCAGTACTTC.

The chain employs TRBV6-5 and TRBJ2-5; the match to TRBD2 covers 16 bases. CDR1 MNHEY and CDR2 SVGAGI come from the germline V gene. The CDR3 length is 17 residues. The trim removed 4 bases at V and 4 bases at J, leaving 6 bases unmatched. The CDR3 is CASSSGLAGGRRETQYF. The CDR3 nucleotides are TGTGCCAGCAGTTCGGGACTAGCGGGGGGGCGGCGAGAGACCCAGTACTTC.

This chain uses TRBV5-1 with TRBJ2-7; no reliable D call. Trimming cost V 0 bases and J 1 base, with 14 bases left between them. This CDR3 region has 16 residues. The germline gives CDR1 SGHRS, CDR2 YFSETQ. CDR3 DNA sequence: TGCGCCAGCAGCTTGGGGCCAACTGATTGGTCCTACGAGCAGTACTTC. The encoded protein is CASSLGPTDWSYEQYF. Filled out from reference TRBV5-1 and TRBJ2-7, the complete variable domain reads KAGVTQTPRYLIKTRGQQVTLSCSPISGHRSVSWYQQTPGQGLQFLFEYFSETQRNKGNFPGRFSGRQFSNSRSEMNVSTLELGDSALYLCASSLGPTDWSYEQYFGPGTRLTVT.

In its sample, this clonotype was seen a few times. V gene TRBV10-3 combines with J gene TRBJ2-7; 13 bases match TRBD2. The V gene end was trimmed by 10 bases and the J gene end by 5 bases; junction bases not matched to a gene: 5. CDR1 is ENHRY and CDR2 is SYGVKD in the germline V gene. The CDR3 has 13 residues. The CDR3 reads CATRTSGGHEQYF. CDR3 in DNA: TGTGCCACCCGGACTAGCGGGGGCCACGAGCAGTACTTC.

The chain is built from TRBV12-3 or TRBV12-4 and TRBJ1-2; D is possibly TRBD1 (6 bases). The CDR3 has 16 residues. The V and J ends lost 1 base and 2 bases respectively, with 14 bases between them. As DNA, the CDR3 is TGTGCCAGCAGTTTAGGCAGGGGTTTTTCCAACTATGGCTACACCTTC. Translating it yields CASSLGRGFSNYGYTF.